Below are 29 T cell receptor beta chains sequenced from a single sample in a study of breast tumors, draining lymph nodes, adjacent tissues. TCRdb redid the calling of the multiplex PCR reads with MiXCR, one entry per CDR3 protein. The sample carries 150,000 to 200,000 distinct CDR3 sequences, around 33% recorded once. Axillary draining lymph nodes of breast cancer patients supplied the node samples. The sample consisted of axillary lymph node tissue. All receptors derive from a female donor with breast cancer. Some clones in this sample may be carry-over from other donors' samples.

Comment on this clonotype: This may be a read error: a much more frequent sequence differs by one nucleotide. In DNA form, the CDR3 reads TGTGCCAGCGGCGCCCCCGGGACAGGGGTCTATGGCTACACCTTC. It codes for CASGAPGTGVYGYTF. The V gene is TRBV9, the J gene TRBJ1-2; 10 bases are a match to TRBD1. The V and J ends lost 7 bases and 4 bases, in that order; junction bases with no gene match: 10. The germline V gene has CDR1 SGDLS and CDR2 YYNGEE. The CDR3 runs 15 residues.

In the case of this clonotype: A much more abundant neighbour one base away suggests this may be a read error. The chain uses TRBV5-8 and TRBJ2-3; the D is unclear. V was clipped by 0 bases and J by 3 bases, with 11 bases between them. The germline gives CDR1 SGHTS, CDR2 YDEGEE. The length of the CDR3 is 15 residues. The DNA of the CDR3 is TGTGCCAGCAGCTTGGGCCGGGCCGATACAGATACGCAGTATTTT. Protein product: CASSLGRADTDTQYF.

The chain is built from TRBV5-1 and TRBJ2-4; no definite D call. Germline loops: CDR1 SGHRS, CDR2 YFSETQ. The CDR3 consists of 15 residues. V lost 8 bases to trimming and J lost 4 bases, with 19 bases between them. CDR3 residues: CASRLGMSLKNIQYF. The CDR3 DNA is TGCGCCAGTCGTCTGGGGATGAGCCTTAAAAACATTCAGTACTTC. The full variable domain, in which reference TRBV5-1 and TRBJ2-4 provide the parts outside the CDR3, is KAGVTQTPRYLIKTRGQQVTLSCSPISGHRSVSWYQQTPGQGLQFLFEYFSETQRNKGNFPGRFSGRQFSNSRSEMNVSTLELGDSALYLCASRLGMSLKNIQYFGAGTRLSVL.

The sample holds many counts of this clonotype. V and J are TRBV5-6 and TRBJ2-7; D ambiguous. Germline CDR1 reads SGHDT; CDR2 reads YYEEEE. The V end was cut by 1 base, the J end by 5 bases, with 19 bases between. The CDR3 sequence is 16 residues long. DNA of the CDR3: TGTGCCAGCAGCTTGCACGGTTGGAACCCCTACGACGAGCAGTACTTC. Residues: CASSLHGWNPYDEQYF. The whole variable domain, filled in from reference TRBV5-6 and TRBJ2-7, reads DAGVTQSPTHLIKTRGQQVTLRCSPKSGHDTVSWYQQALGQGPQFIFQYYEEEERQRGNFPDRFSGHQFPNYSSELNVNALLLGDSALYLCASSLHGWNPYDEQYFGPGTRLTVT.

Many counts were recorded for this clonotype. The chain links TRBV30 to TRBJ2-2; tentatively, D is TRBD1 (6 bases). Germline CDR1 is GTSNPN and CDR2 is SVGIG (reference sequence). The germline V and J ends were trimmed by 2 bases and 2 bases, with 12 bases remaining between them. There are 15 residues in the CDR3. CDR3 nucleotide sequence: TGTGCCTGGAGTTACGGGACACTCAACACCGGGGAGCTGTTTTTT. This encodes CAWSYGTLNTGELFF.

This chain joins TRBV2 and TRBJ2-3; TRBD2 is a possible D gene (5 bases). Germline assignment: CDR1 SNHLY and CDR2 FYNNEI. This CDR3 has 11 residues. V was shortened by 11 bases and J by 11 bases, with 17 bases between the two germline ends. CDR3 residues: CASRGGLQQYF. The CDR3 bases are TGTGCCTCCCGGGGTGGGCTCCAGCAGTATTTT.

This clonotype was recorded at least ten times. The chain links TRBV9 to TRBJ2-7; D remains unclear. The germline V gene encodes CDR1 SGDLS and CDR2 YYNGEE. V lost 2 bases to trimming and J lost 3 bases, with 18 bases between them. The CDR3 extends over 16 amino acids. The CDR3 loop reads CASSVCGGDLNYEQYF. The CDR3, as DNA: TGTGCCAGCAGCGTCTGCGGCGGCGATCTCAACTACGAGCAGTACTTC.

This clonotype was seen many times. The genes are TRBV9 and TRBJ2-1, with 10 bases identical to TRBD2. V lost 5 bases and J lost 8; bases outside the gene matches: 4. The germline V gene has CDR1 SGDLS and CDR2 YYNGEE. This CDR3 spans 13 amino acids. CDR3 sequence (DNA): TGTGCCAGCAGAGCTAGCGGGGGTGATGAGCAGTTCTTC. Translating it yields CASRASGGDEQFF.

This clonotype was seen only a few times. The J gene is TRBJ1-1, the V gene TRBV7-3; TRBD1 might be the D (6 bases). CDR3 size: 14 residues. Germline CDR1 SGHTA, CDR2 FQGTGA. The V and J ends lost 6 bases and 4 bases respectively, with 15 bases between them. This chain's CDR3 is CASSPQGSGTEAFF. Written as DNA, the CDR3 is TGTGCCAGCAGTCCACAGGGCTCGGGCACTGAAGCTTTCTTT. The variable domain in full, completed from reference TRBV7-3 and TRBJ1-1, reads GAGVSQTPSNKVTEKGKYVELRCDPISGHTALYWYRQSLGQGPEFLIYFQGTGAADDSGLPNDRFFAVRPEGSVSTLKIQRTERGDSAVYLCASSPQGSGTEAFFGQGTRLTVV.

A remark on this clonotype: A much more abundant neighbour one base away suggests this may be a read error. This chain joins TRBV11-3 and TRBJ2-7; D may correspond to TRBD1 or TRBD2 (5 bases each). Germline values: CDR1 SGHNT, CDR2 YENEEA. This CDR3 has 15 amino acids. V lost 5 bases, J lost 2 bases, and 16 bases lay in between. CDR3 in amino acids: CASSPSGQAPYEQYF. DNA for the CDR3: TGTGCCAGCAGCCCTTCGGGGCAGGCGCCCTACGAGCAGTACTTC.

Of note for this clonotype: A read error may be the cause here, since a much bigger clone is one base away. The gene calls are TRBV9 and TRBJ2-5; TRBD1 is a possible D gene (6 bases). This CDR3 has 14 amino acids. CDR1 and CDR2 (germline): SGDLS, YYNGEE. Here the CDR3 reads CASSGGGPQETQSF. The CDR3 DNA reads TGTGCCAGCAGCGGAGGGGGACCCCAAGAGACCCAGTCCTTC.

V gene TRBV5-1 combines with J gene TRBJ2-5; possible D gene TRBD2, 6 bases. The V end was cut by 3 bases, the J end by 8 bases, with 17 bases between. The CDR3 totals 14 residues. Looked up from germline, CDR1 is SGHRS and CDR2 is YFSETQ. The CDR3 nucleotides read TGCGCCAGCAGCTCGGACCCGGGGGTGGACACCCAGTACTTC. Its translation is CASSSDPGVDTQYF.

The rearrangement joins TRBV10-3 to TRBJ2-5; TRBD1 is a possible D gene (5 bases). This CDR3 has 15 residues. Germline V gene data show CDR1 as ENHRY and CDR2 as SYGVKD. Trimming removed 0 bases from V and 1 base from J, with 9 bases in between. The DNA of the CDR3 is TGTGCCATCAGTGAGTCATTAGGGGTCCAAGAGACCCAGTACTTC. It encodes CAISESLGVQETQYF.

This clonotype was recorded many times. The V and J genes are TRBV4-2 and TRBJ2-1; 13 nucleotides match TRBD2. Trimming took 3 bases from V and 6 from J; bases not matched to a gene: 2. This CDR3 has 15 residues. Per the germline V gene, CDR1 is LGHNA and CDR2 is YNFKEQ. The CDR3 spells CASSQRTSGGNEQFF. For the CDR3, the DNA is TGTGCCAGCAGCCAGCGGACTAGCGGGGGCAATGAGCAGTTCTTC.

This clonotype was counted ten times or more. The chain uses TRBV9 and TRBJ2-3; D might be TRBD2 (6 bases). This CDR3 spans 15 amino acids. The germline V and J ends were trimmed by 0 bases and 0 bases, with 8 bases remaining between them. Germline CDR1 SGDLS, CDR2 YYNGEE. The CDR3 loop reads CASSVVGGSTDTQYF. The CDR3 DNA follows: TGTGCCAGCAGCGTAGTGGGGGGAAGCACAGATACGCAGTATTTT.

There are many counts of this clonotype. The rearrangement joins TRBV2 to TRBJ2-5; 9 bases agree with TRBD2. The CDR3 loop spans 14 amino acids. V lost 4 bases and J lost 2; bases outside the gene matches: 2. CDR1 is SNHLY, CDR2 FYNNEI, per germline. In DNA form, the CDR3 reads TGTGCCAGCAGTGCTAGCGGGGAGCAAGAGACCCAGTACTTC. Residues: CASSASGEQETQYF. The full variable domain, completed using reference TRBV2 and TRBJ2-5, is EPEVTQTPSHQVTQMGQEVILRCVPISNHLYFYWYRQILGQKVEFLVSFYNNEISEKSEIFDDQFSVERPDGSNFTLKIRSTKLEDSAMYFCASSASGEQETQYFGPGTRLLVL.

In this sample, this clonotype turned up many times. The J gene is TRBJ2-1, the V gene TRBV5-8; no firm D call. Deletions cut 0 bases from V and 8 bases from J, with 9 bases between. The CDR3 is made up of 13 amino acids. CDR1 is SGHTS, CDR2 YDEGEE, per germline. CDR3 protein: CASSLAQQYEQFF. Here the CDR3 DNA reads TGTGCCAGCAGCTTGGCACAGCAGTATGAGCAGTTCTTC.

J is TRBJ2-6 and V is TRBV19; D is perhaps TRBD1 or TRBD2 (6 bases each). Germline V gives CDR1 LNHDA, CDR2 SQIVND (reference sequence). V was trimmed by 6 bases and J by 3 bases, leaving 18 bases between them. The CDR3 runs to 17 residues. Here the CDR3 DNA reads TGTGCCAGTAGCTTCACAGGAGGGGGGTTTGGGGCCAACGTCCTGACTTTC. Encoded protein: CASSFTGGGFGANVLTF.

Of note for this clonotype: At one end the junction does not follow the germline gene, possibly because of a read error. This chain uses TRBV3-1 with TRBJ2-3; 9 nucleotides align to TRBD2. CDR3 length: 16 amino acids. The germline V gene has CDR1 LGHDT and CDR2 YNNKEL (reference sequence). The CDR3 coding sequence is TGCGCCAGCAGCCAAGACAGGGCTAGCGGGAATAGTGAGCAGTATTTT. Its translation is CASSQDRASGNSEQYF.

This clonotype occurred many times. The junction and the germline gene differ at one end; a read error may be behind it. V is TRBV7-7 and J is TRBJ2-3; D may match TRBD1 or TRBD2 (6 bases each). This CDR3 has 15 amino acids. CDR1 is SSHAT, CDR2 FNYEAQ, per germline (reference sequence). The CDR3 DNA reads as TGTGCTAGCAGCTTAAGGGGGGCGCGAACAGATACGCAGTATTTT. This translates into CASSLRGARTDTQYF.

Note on this clonotype: A read error may account for a junction end that differs from germline. The chain uses TRBV7-2 and TRBJ2-2; the D call may be TRBD1 or TRBD2 (5 bases each). Germline V gives CDR1 SGHTA, CDR2 FQGNSA. There are 13 residues in the CDR3. CDR3 DNA: TGTGCCAGCAGCTTAGGGGGGTCCGGGGAGCTGTCTTTT. Translated: CASSLGGSGELSF.

In this sample, this clonotype turned up a few times. The gene calls are TRBV4-2 and TRBJ1-1; possibly TRBD1 for D (5 bases). The CDR3 runs to 13 residues. Per germline, CDR1 LGHNA and CDR2 YNFKEQ. The V end lost 0 bases, the J end lost 8 bases, and 10 bases lay between the germline ends. This chain's CDR3 is CASSQEARDEAFF. The DNA of the CDR3 is TGTGCCAGCAGCCAAGAAGCCAGGGACGAAGCTTTCTTT.

This clonotype was counted at least ten times. V gene TRBV20-1 combines with J gene TRBJ2-7; TRBD2 matches at 9 bases. J gave up 0 bases and V 3 bases, and 6 bases lay outside the gene matches. The CDR3 extends over 15 amino acids. Germline lookup yields CDR1 DFQATT and CDR2 SNEGSKA (reference sequence). The CDR3 here is CSARVSGRSSYEQYF. DNA of the CDR3: TGCAGTGCTAGGGTCAGCGGGAGGAGCTCCTACGAGCAGTACTTC.

This clonotype has a handful of counts. One base away lies a much larger clone, so this may be a sequencing read error. The chain combines TRBV7-9 with TRBJ2-7, with D uncertain. Germline V gene lookup returns CDR1 SEHNR and CDR2 FQNEAQ (reference sequence). The CDR3 is 15 amino acids. As DNA, the CDR3 is TGTGCCAGCAGCGCTCAAGGTTCTATAGGGTACGAGCAGCACTTC. Encoded protein: CASSAQGSIGYEQHF.

This clonotype was observed a single time. This chain connects TRBV7-2 to TRBJ2-2; 14 bases fit TRBD2. Germline CDR1 and CDR2: SGHTA and FQGNSA. There are 17 residues in the CDR3. Trimming removed 10 bases from V and 6 bases from J; junction bases left unmatched: 13. CDR3 in amino acids: CANSGTSGSIGSGELFF. The CDR3 DNA is TGTGCCAACTCCGGGACTAGCGGGAGTATTGGATCCGGGGAGCTGTTTTTT.

The V call is TRBV6-4, the J call TRBJ2-6; 7 positions agree with TRBD2. This CDR3 contains 18 residues. CDR1 and CDR2 (germline): MRHNA, SNTAGT. V gave up 2 bases and J gave up 2 bases; unmatched junction bases: 9. The CDR3 DNA is TGTGCCAGCAGTGACGTCGATCCGGGGAGGGCTGGGGCCAACGTCCTGACTTTC. As protein: CASSDVDPGRAGANVLTF.

Details on this clonotype: A much larger clone differs by one base, so this may be a read error. J is TRBJ1-1 and V is TRBV7-9; unclear D gene. With 5 bases removed from V and 0 bases from J, the gap between germline ends came to 19 bases. Germline V lookup: CDR1 SEHNR, CDR2 FQNEAQ (reference sequence). The CDR3 length is 17 residues. The CDR3 sequence: CASSEREEISMNTEAFF. In DNA, the CDR3 is TGTGCCAGCAGCGAGAGGGAGGAGATCAGTATGAACACTGAAGCTTTCTTT. The full variable domain, its missing parts supplied by reference TRBV7-9 and TRBJ1-1, is DTGVSQNPRHKITKRGQNVTFRCDPISEHNRLYWYRQTLGQGPEFLTYFQNEAQLEKSRLLSDRFSAERPKGSFSTLEIQRTEQGDSAMYLCASSEREEISMNTEAFFGQGTRLTVV.

Notes on this clonotype: The germline gene is not matched at one end of the junction; a read error may be the cause. V and J are TRBV6-2 or TRBV6-3 and TRBJ2-2; D possibly corresponds to TRBD2 (5 bases). The CDR3 runs 17 residues. Germline CDR1 and CDR2: MNHEY and SVGEGT. The CDR3 loop reads CASSHSKGTDFTGELFF. For the CDR3, the DNA is TGTGCCAGCAGTCACTCGAAAGGAACGGACTTCACCGGGGAGCTGTTTTTT.

This clonotype was observed at least ten times. Because it lacks the conserved phenylalanine or tryptophan at the end, this CDR3 is likely a read error. The J gene is TRBJ1-5, the V gene TRBV10-1, with 11 bases identical to TRBD1. Germline V gives CDR1 WNHNN, CDR2 SYGVQD (reference sequence). The CDR3 length is 18 residues. V was clipped by 1 base and J by 7 bases; unmatched bases: 12. CDR3 sequence (DNA): TGCGCCAGCAGTGAGTTTAAACGGACAGGGGGCGTTCGGCAGCCCCAGCATTCT. Amino acids: CASSEFKRTGGVRQPQHS.